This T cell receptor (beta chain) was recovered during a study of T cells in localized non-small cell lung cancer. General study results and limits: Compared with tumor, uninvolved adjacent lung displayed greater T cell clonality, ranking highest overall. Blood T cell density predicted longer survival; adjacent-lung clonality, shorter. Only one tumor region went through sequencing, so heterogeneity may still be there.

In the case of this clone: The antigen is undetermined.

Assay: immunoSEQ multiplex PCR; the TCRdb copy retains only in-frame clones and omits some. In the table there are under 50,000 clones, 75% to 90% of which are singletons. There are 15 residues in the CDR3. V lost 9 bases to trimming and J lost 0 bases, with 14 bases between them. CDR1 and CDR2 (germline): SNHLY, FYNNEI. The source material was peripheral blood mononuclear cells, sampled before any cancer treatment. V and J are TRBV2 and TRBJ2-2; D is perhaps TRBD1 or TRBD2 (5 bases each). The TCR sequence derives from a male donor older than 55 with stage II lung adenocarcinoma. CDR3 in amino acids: CASSRDGPNTGELFF. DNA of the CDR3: TGTGCCAGTAGCCGGGACGGACCGAACACCGGGGAGCTGTTTTTT.